The clone carrying this TCR beta chain has only a few counts. Read sequence stops 3 residues before the CDR3 end, and the germline J gene provides the missing end. Most patients and controls had Caucasian heritage. This sample is part of a study of T cell clonality in common variable immunodeficiency. Method: immunoSEQ multiplex PCR; TCRdb's copy keeps in-frame clones and lacks some. Sampling found about 50,000 clones, none seen once. CDR3 length equals 14 residues. V shed 5 bases, J shed 3 bases, and the junction held 10 bases outside the gene matches. Germline V CDR1 and CDR2: GTSNPN, SVGIG (reference sequence).

The source material was peripheral blood mononuclear cells. The rearrangement uses TRBV30 and TRBJ2-7; the match to TRBD2 covers 7 bases. The clonotype was recovered from a person aged 18 to 75 in good health. Partial CDR3 DNA: TGTGCCTGGTACCGGCTAGCGGATCGCTACGAG. As protein: CAWYRLADRYE. The entire CDR3 protein is CAWYRLADRYEQYF.